This T cell receptor (beta chain) was identified in a study of T cell responses to AZD1222 COVID-19 vaccine. Broader study findings: Reportedly, nearly half of unique spike TCRs recognized epitopes outside B.1.351/B.1.1.7 mutations. Only 5 to 7 AZD1222 recipients were seropositive at baseline. Spike-specific TCR breadth and depth both grew after two AZD1222 doses. Most donors were white British, females outnumbered males, and clonal diversity was possibly underestimated.

Clones were sequenced by immunoSEQ multiplex PCR, and TCRdb holds only the in-frame ones, with some missing. This table has fewer than 150,000 clones, roughly nine tenths appearing once. With regard to this clone: Its specificity is unknown.

This CDR3 contains 18 residues. The germline V gene has CDR1 LNHDA and CDR2 SQIVND (reference sequence). Unmatched junction bases numbered 8, after V lost 3 bases and J lost 0 bases. The J gene is TRBJ2-6, the V gene TRBV19; 7 nucleotides align to TRBD1. The clonotype originates from an adult who received the AZD1222 COVID-19 vaccine. The sample here was peripheral blood, taken 28 days after the second AZD1222 dose. CDR3 DNA: TGTGCCAGTAGTATGCCCGGGACAGATAACTCTGGGGCCAACGTCCTGACTTTC. This sequence encodes CASSMPGTDNSGANVLTF.